The text below deals with one T cell receptor (beta chain). Which antigen it targets is not known. No base quality values were provided; no much bigger clone lies one nucleotide off. This entry is derived from a study of blood T cell repertoires in COVID-19 (dated by TCRdb to 2019 to 2021). For the wider study: The collaborator samples originated in the United States, Italy and Spain and spanned the acute and convalescent phases of COVID-19. The dataset comprised deeply sampled blood TCRbeta repertoires from subjects exposed to, actively infected with, or recovered from COVID-19. Samples came from the ongoing ImmuneRACE study (first 160 participants) plus 1,254 subjects from 6 global collaborators. The prospective study material was composed of cDNA or gDNA derived from T cells, B-cell-depleted T cells, or PBMCs. Where HLA class I and class II types were available, the types were taken from metadata supplied by the sample provider, not from assay-based typing. A de-identified subject ID, COVID-19 status, age in years and sex were almost always included in the sample metadata. The repertoires were released in a freely available public database intended as a resource for research on the immune response to SARS-CoV-2.

TCRbeta CDR3 regions were amplified from genomic DNA by means of the immunoSEQ Assay, a bias-controlled multiplex PCR. Per the original workflow: The number of nucleated cells in each sample was estimated by amplification of reference gene primers within the assay. To quantify the absolute abundance of each unique TCRbeta CDR3 rearrangement, sequence reads were collapsed and filtered. For each sample, productive Simpson clonality was calculated as the square root of Simpson's diversity index over productive rearrangements. The immuneACCESS repertoire file appears here via TCRdb, limited to in-frame rearrangements. These files lack a portion of the clones; in checked studies, under half of the deficit traces to unresolved V genes, and the cause of the others is not known. For V, J and clone size, that table is used; D and trimming come from the DNA. The sample table lists 150,000 or so clones, 80% to 90% of them with a count of one. About an eighth of the sample lies in the top ten.

In Seattle, one collaborating source enrolled patients while the infection was active and tracked those patients longitudinally over the course of disease. The collaborating institutions used their own protocols to collect whole blood in K2EDTA tubes. Collaborator samples were shipped for TCRbeta analysis as frozen whole blood, isolated PBMCs, or DNA extracted from either sample type. The study at large found these results: How much clinical and demographic metadata was included differed by source and by participant, and the metadata was provided uncurated.

The receptor comes from a man between 18 and 35 years old with COVID-19, enrolled during active disease. Sequencing was performed on peripheral blood.

The CDR3 is CASSDSGSWNEQFF. DNA sequence: TGTGCCAGCAGCGATAGCGGGAGTTGGAATGAGCAGTTCTTC. The chain couples TRBV7-8 to TRBJ2-1, with 9 middle bases fitting TRBD2. Trimming accounts for 5 bases at V and 7 bases at J, while the number of junction bases matched to no gene is 6. Reading the germline V gene gives CDR1 SGHVS and CDR2 FQNEAQ. The CDR3 measures 14 amino acids from cysteine to phenylalanine. The read is trimmed to its CDR3 DNA, 42 bases read in frame from base 1.